This T cell receptor beta chain is drawn from a study of blood T cell repertoires in COVID-19. Study as a whole: The origin of the acute and convalescent COVID-19 samples was the United States, Italy and Spain. PBMCs, B-cell-depleted T cells, or T cells provided the cDNA or gDNA that made up the material.

One Seattle source followed patients from active infection through their disease course. In the original workflow: The authors estimated nucleated cell counts from reference gene primer amplification. Repertoires were generated with immunoSEQ multiplex PCR, while TCRdb's copy carries only in-frame clones and drops some. That table supplies the V and J calls and clone size; D and trimming were determined from the DNA. The profile shows approximately 210,000 clones, over 80% of them singletons. This clone was observed a handful of times. V gave up 1 base and J gave up 0 bases, with 10 bases separating them. CDR3 length: 16 residues. Germline CDR1 reads SGHRS; CDR2 reads YFSETQ.

The sample comprised peripheral blood. The chain has TRBV5-1 and TRBJ1-4; TRBD1 might be the D (6 bases). This sequence was found in a man aged 55 to 70 with COVID-19, enrolled during active disease. The CDR3 loop is CASSLRQAATNEKLFF. Here the CDR3 DNA reads TGCGCCAGCAGCTTGCGACAGGCGGCAACTAATGAAAAACTGTTTTTT.